One sample yielded the 27 T cell receptor beta chains listed below, sequenced in a study of blood T cells in healthy people across ages. Primers used in a second PCR of about 7 to 12 cycles were a sample-barcoded 5' primer and a J-beta primer mix. TCRdb processed the 5' RACE reads anew with MiXCR; each CDR3 protein has one entry. The sample gives 850,000 to 1,300,000 distinct CDR3 sequences, 45% of which show up once; under 20% is in the top ten. The sample comprised blood. These receptors originate from a woman aged 60-75 years in good health.

The table lists this clonotype with a few counts. The chain has TRBV4-1 and TRBJ2-1; TRBD2 matches at 7 bases. The CDR3 consists of 16 residues. Germline CDR1 MGHRA, CDR2 YSYEKL. V lost 0 bases and J lost 8; bases outside the gene matches: 10. CDR3 sequence reads: CASSQEWSSGRDEQFF. The CDR3 DNA follows: TGCGCCAGCAGCCAAGAGTGGTCTAGCGGCCGGGATGAGCAGTTCTTC.

V usage is TRBV15 and J usage is TRBJ2-6; D is possibly TRBD1 or TRBD2 (5 bases each). The CDR3 runs 18 residues. V lost 7 bases and J lost 1, with 20 bases in between. The germline CDR1 and CDR2 sequences are LNHNV and YYDKDF (reference sequence). The CDR3 protein is CATNVNRRGESGANVLTF. The CDR3 nucleotides are TGTGCCACCAACGTGAATAGACGGGGCGAATCTGGGGCCAACGTCCTGACTTTC.

This clonotype was observed a few times. The chain uses TRBV29-1 and TRBJ2-1; no reliable D call. This CDR3 region has 12 residues. V gave up 8 bases and J gave up 1 base, with 9 bases separating them. CDR1 is SQVTM and CDR2 is ANQGSEA in the germline V gene. The CDR3 here is CSFTYSYNEQFF. Written as DNA, the CDR3 is TGCAGCTTTACCTATTCCTACAATGAGCAGTTCTTC.

This clonotype was seen more than once but under ten times. The genes are TRBV7-2 and TRBJ1-5; D is unclear. This CDR3 region has 15 residues. The germline gives CDR1 SGHTA, CDR2 FQGNSA. V lost 1 base and J lost 0, with 7 bases in between. CDR3 sequence reads: CASSLGHLSNQPQHF. The CDR3 DNA is TGTGCCAGCAGCTTAGGCCACCTTAGCAATCAGCCCCAGCATTTT.

V is TRBV11-2 and J is TRBJ2-7; 8 bases are shared with TRBD2. The CDR3 is made up of 16 amino acids. The V and J ends lost 7 bases and 3 bases, in that order; junction bases with no gene match: 14. Looked up from germline, CDR1 is SGHAT and CDR2 is FQNNGV. CDR3 in amino acids: CASTDAGRDGFYEQYF. CDR3 sequence (DNA): TGTGCCAGCACCGACGCCGGGAGGGACGGGTTCTACGAGCAGTACTTC.

V gene TRBV10-3 combines with J gene TRBJ1-1; possibly TRBD1 for D (5 bases). Germline lookup yields CDR1 ENHRY and CDR2 SYGVKD. With 8 bases removed from V and 2 bases from J, the gap between germline ends came to 6 bases. The CDR3 contains 11 residues. CDR3 in amino acids: CAIGDNTEAFF. Written as DNA, the CDR3 is TGTGCCATCGGGGACAACACTGAAGCTTTCTTT.

This chain uses TRBV15 with TRBJ2-5; 9 positions match TRBD2. The CDR3 runs to 17 residues. The J segment lost 1 base and the V segment lost 5 bases, leaving 11 bases of the junction unmatched. Per the germline V gene, CDR1 is LNHNV and CDR2 is YYDKDF (reference sequence). The CDR3 region has the DNA TGTGCCACCAGCGGGGGTGGCGGACTAGCGACCCAAGAGACCCAGTACTTC. Translating gives CATSGGGGLATQETQYF.

The chain is built from TRBV4-1 and TRBJ2-1, with 8 bases lining up with TRBD2. From germline, CDR1 is MGHRA and CDR2 YSYEKL. The CDR3 covers 16 residues. The V and J ends lost 0 bases and 4 bases, in that order; junction bases with no gene match: 5. The CDR3 DNA reads as TGCGCCAGCAGCCAAGATCAAGGCGGGGGGTACAATGAGCAGTTCTTC. Translated, it gives CASSQDQGGGYNEQFF.

The J gene is TRBJ2-1, the V gene TRBV20-1; the match to TRBD2 covers 10 bases. Germline V gives CDR1 DFQATT, CDR2 SNEGSKA (reference sequence). Trimming removed 4 bases from V and 0 bases from J; junction bases left unmatched: 3. The CDR3 runs 15 residues. The CDR3, as DNA: TGCAGTGCTAAACTAGCGGGATTCTCCTACAATGAGCAGTTCTTC. Translated, it gives CSAKLAGFSYNEQFF.

This clonotype has just a few counts. The genes are TRBV24-1 and TRBJ2-1; D call uncertain. The ends were cut back, 0 bases at V and 7 bases at J, with 3 bases in the middle. Looked up from germline, CDR1 is KGHDR and CDR2 is SFDVKD. The CDR3 contains 12 residues. CDR3 coding DNA: TGTGCCACCAGTGATTTGTTGAATGAGCAGTTCTTC. It codes for CATSDLLNEQFF.

This chain uses TRBV2 with TRBJ2-7, with TRBD2 matching over 12 bases. From germline, CDR1 is SNHLY and CDR2 FYNNEI. V lost 2 bases to trimming and J lost 2 bases; unmatched junction nucleotides: 7. This CDR3 comprises 17 residues. The CDR3 DNA follows: TGTGCCAGCAGTGAACGGACTAGCGGGATAATCGCCTACGAGCAGTACTTC. Its protein is CASSERTSGIIAYEQYF.

This clonotype was recorded a few times. This chain joins TRBV2 and TRBJ2-1; no firm D call. Germline CDR1 is SNHLY and CDR2 is FYNNEI. Trimming cost V 7 bases and J 6 bases, with 19 bases left between them. This CDR3 has 15 amino acids. CDR3 sequence reads: CASTTSILSLNEQFF. As DNA, the CDR3 is TGTGCCAGCACGACTTCTATACTTTCTCTCAATGAGCAGTTCTTC. Full variable domain (outside the CDR3, taken from reference TRBV2 and TRBJ2-1): EPEVTQTPSHQVTQMGQEVILRCVPISNHLYFYWYRQILGQKVEFLVSFYNNEISEKSEIFDDQFSVERPDGSNFTLKIRSTKLEDSAMYFCASTTSILSLNEQFFGPGTRLTVL.

The V call is TRBV20-1, the J call TRBJ2-1; 9 bases agree with TRBD1. This CDR3 is 18 amino acids long. V gave up 6 bases and J gave up 0 bases; unmatched junction bases: 15. Germline-derived CDR1 and CDR2 are DFQATT and SNEGSKA (reference sequence). The CDR3, as DNA: TGCAGTGCCCAGGGACAGGGAGGTGCTATTGGCTCCTACAATGAGCAGTTCTTC. Translated, it gives CSAQGQGGAIGSYNEQFF.

In this sample, this clonotype turned up a few times. This chain connects TRBV20-1 to TRBJ2-1; D might be TRBD2 (5 bases). The CDR3 sequence is 15 residues long. CDR1 and CDR2 (germline): DFQATT, SNEGSKA (reference sequence). Trimming stripped 3 bases from V and 8 bases from J, with 20 bases between. The DNA of the CDR3 is TGCAGTGCTAGGAGGGTATCACCGAGCACTCATGAGCAGTTCTTC. Amino acid sequence: CSARRVSPSTHEQFF.

V and J are TRBV6-6 and TRBJ2-1, with unresolved D. The CDR3 covers 11 residues. V lost 6 bases to trimming and J lost 6 bases, with 6 bases between them. CDR1 and CDR2 from the germline V gene are MNHNY and SVGAGI (reference sequence). CDR3 sequence (DNA): TGTGCCAGCAGGGGATTCAATGAGCAGTTCTTC. It codes for CASRGFNEQFF.

This clonotype was detected a few times. The rearrangement uses TRBV9 and TRBJ1-1, with TRBD1 as a possible D gene (6 bases). The CDR3 contains 15 residues. V shed 4 bases and J shed 2 bases, with 15 bases lying between them. Germline V gene sequence: CDR1 SGDLS, CDR2 YYNGEE. CDR3 DNA: TGTGCCAGCAGCCCCAGTTGGGGGGCTAACACTGAAGCTTTCTTT. It specifies CASSPSWGANTEAFF.

With respect to this clonotype: Sequence at one end of the junction differs from germline and may be a read error. The J gene is TRBJ2-3, the V gene TRBV7-9; D unresolved. This CDR3 has 17 residues. Germline V gives CDR1 SEHNR, CDR2 FQNEAQ (reference sequence). CDR3 sequence: CASSLNPLGVSTDTQYF. CDR3 DNA sequence: TGTGCCAGCAGCTTAAACCCGCTTGGTGTTAGCACAGACACGCAGTATTTT.

The chain recombines TRBV6-5 with TRBJ2-4; weak D call: TRBD1 (6 bases). The end of the DNA fits TRBJ2-7 better, so the J call may be wrong. The CDR3 is 15 residues long. CDR1 is MNHEY, CDR2 SVGAGI, per germline. CDR3 nucleotide sequence: TGTGCCAGCAACCCGGGACACCCTTCTTCAGGCGAGCAGTACTTC. It translates to CASNPGHPSSGEQYF.

The CDR3 DNA sequence: TGCAGTGCTAGTTATTATAATGAAAAACTGTTTTTT. Translated, it gives CSASYYNEKLFF. This chain connects TRBV20-1 to TRBJ1-4; D unresolved. The CDR3 is made up of 12 amino acids. In germline, CDR1 is DFQATT, CDR2 SNEGSKA (reference sequence). Trimming took off 3 bases at V and 4 bases at J, with 6 bases between the two ends.

Points on this clonotype: A read error may account for a junction end that differs from germline. The V and J genes are TRBV12-3 or TRBV12-4 and TRBJ1-2; 10 nucleotides agree with TRBD1. This CDR3 contains 14 residues. The CDR3, as DNA: TGTGCCAGCAGCCCCGGGACAGGGGCGTATGGCTGCACCTTC. Amino acid sequence: CASSPGTGAYGCTF.

The chain recombines TRBV6-1 with TRBJ2-5, with 10 bases fitting TRBD1. The CDR3 covers 15 residues. Per the germline V gene, CDR1 is MNHNS and CDR2 is SASEGT. With 6 bases clipped from V and 5 bases from J, the junction kept 9 bases outside the gene matches. The CDR3 nucleotides are TGTGCCAGCAGGTCTGTGGGACAGGGGCTGGAGACCCAGTACTTC. Protein product: CASRSVGQGLETQYF.

DNA for the CDR3: TGTGCGAGCCCCCCGGGACAGACAAGCACAGATACGCAGTATTTT. Translated: CASPPGQTSTDTQYF. The V and J genes are TRBV12-5 and TRBJ2-3, with 7 bases matching TRBD1. This CDR3 region has 15 residues. Germline lookup yields CDR1 LGHNT and CDR2 FRNRAP.

The table lists this clonotype with a count of one. The genes are TRBV29-1 and TRBJ2-7; possibly TRBD1 or TRBD2 for D (5 bases each). Germline lookup yields CDR1 SQVTM and CDR2 ANQGSEA. CDR3 length: 15 amino acids. The ends were cut back, 5 bases at V and 7 bases at J, with 24 bases in the middle. The CDR3 here is CSVMVLSGANNEQYF. The CDR3 coding sequence is TGCAGCGTTATGGTCCTCTCCGGGGCGAACAATGAGCAGTACTTC.

This clonotype was seen a few times. V gene TRBV6-1 combines with J gene TRBJ2-7, with a possible D match to TRBD1 (6 bases). The CDR3 extends over 18 amino acids. V gave up 4 bases and J gave up 4 bases, with 26 bases separating them. Per the germline V gene, CDR1 is MNHNS and CDR2 is SASEGT. The CDR3 is CASSGFGGRTANKYEQYF. CDR3 DNA sequence: TGTGCCAGCAGTGGCTTTGGGGGCCGGACAGCAAACAAATACGAGCAGTACTTC.

This clonotype appeared a few times. The V gene is TRBV7-6, the J gene TRBJ2-7; TRBD2 aligns across 11 bases. Trimming took 5 bases from V and 5 from J; bases not matched to a gene: 8. The CDR3 is 15 residues long. Germline CDR1 is SGHVS and CDR2 is FNYEAQ. CDR3 DNA: TGTGCCAGCAGCCCGAAGACTAGCGGGAAGGACGAGCAGTACTTC. It encodes CASSPKTSGKDEQYF.

This clonotype was seen a few times. V gene TRBV6-1 combines with J gene TRBJ2-1, with a weak D call TRBD2 (5 bases). Deletions cut 1 base from V and 9 bases from J, with 10 bases between. Looked up from germline, CDR1 is MNHNS and CDR2 is SASEGT. This CDR3 comprises 13 residues. Here the CDR3 DNA reads TGTGCCAGCAGTGAAGGCTTGGGAGCTGAGCAGTTCTTC. It translates to CASSEGLGAEQFF.

This sequence joins TRBV16 and TRBJ2-7; TRBD2 aligns across 16 bases. Germline trimming cut 2 bases from V and 0 bases from J; bases unmatched to any gene: 16. The CDR3 has 22 amino acids. Germline CDR1 reads KGHSY; CDR2 reads FQNENV. CDR3 sequence: CASSQIKTSGTSGRASSYEQYF. The CDR3 DNA follows: TGTGCCAGCAGCCAAATTAAAACCTCTGGGACTAGCGGGAGGGCCTCCTCCTACGAGCAGTACTTC.